These T cell receptor beta chains were read from a single sample in a study of T cell repertoires in ileal Crohn's disease. The assay was immunoSEQ multiplex PCR, and TCRdb's table has in-frame clones only and misses some. The sample contains about 11,000 clones, 79% of which appear only once. The specimen was ileal tissue. These receptors all stem from an adult with Crohn's disease. The CDR3 runs from the conserved cysteine through the conserved F or W. The order of the fields is J gene, V gene, CDR3 protein.

J: TRBJ1-5; V: TRBV2; CDR3: CASSWGQGPQHF
J: TRBJ1-2; V: TRBV19; CDR3: CASSVSRDSVYGYTF
J: TRBJ2-2; V: TRBV5-1; CDR3: CASSSGQGGGELFF
J: TRBJ2-7; V: TRBV19; CDR3: CASSAASRQGVYEQYF
J: TRBJ1-1; V: TRBV18; CDR3: CASSPGMNTEAFF
J: TRBJ1-3; V: TRBV15; CDR3: CATSRQTGPGNTIYF
J: TRBJ1-5; V: TRBV5-6; CDR3: CASSLTAGGYSNQPQHF
J: TRBJ2-2; V: TRBV9; CDR3: CASSPRDRADTGELFF
J: TRBJ1-6; V: TRBV6-1; CDR3: CASSERGSYNSPLHF
J: TRBJ1-1; V: TRBV6-1; CDR3: CASSRRQGTFF
J: TRBJ2-1; V: TRBV2; CDR3: CASSGPEIAGAKNEQFF